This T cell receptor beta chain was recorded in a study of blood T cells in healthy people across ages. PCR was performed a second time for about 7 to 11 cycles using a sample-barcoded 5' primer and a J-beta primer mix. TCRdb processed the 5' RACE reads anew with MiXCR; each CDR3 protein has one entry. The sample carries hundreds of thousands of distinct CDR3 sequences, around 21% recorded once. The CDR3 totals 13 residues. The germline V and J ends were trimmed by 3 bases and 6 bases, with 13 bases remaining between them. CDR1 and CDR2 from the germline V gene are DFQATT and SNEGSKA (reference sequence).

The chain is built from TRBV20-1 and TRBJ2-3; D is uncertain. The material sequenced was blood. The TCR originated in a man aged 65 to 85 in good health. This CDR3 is CSASLDQGDTQYF. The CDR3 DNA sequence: TGCAGTGCTAGTCTCGACCAAGGGGATACGCAGTATTTT.